One and the same sample provided the 6 T cell receptor beta chains below, sequenced in a study of T cells in Graves' hyperthyroidism and ophthalmopathy. Using RNA transcripts as the source, TCR beta CDR3 regions were amplified. During a first-round RT-PCR of the TCR CDR3, the HTBI primer set was used. TCRdb reprocessed the multiplex PCR reads with MiXCR, giving one entry per CDR3 protein. The sample comprises under 400,000 distinct CDR3 sequences, 15% to 17% of which are singletons, and 25% to 30% rests with the top ten. Material: blood. These TCRs come from a woman aged 18 to 35 with Graves' hyperthyroidism that later progressed to Graves' ophthalmopathy.

Notes on this clonotype: This may stem from a read error, because a much larger clone lies one nucleotide away. This chain joins TRBV20-1 and TRBJ2-1; no firm D call. The germline V gene encodes CDR1 DFQATT and CDR2 SNEGSKA (reference sequence). The CDR3 length is 14 residues. In DNA, the CDR3 is TGCAGTGCTAGAGGCGAGCTCTCCTACAATGACCAGTTCTTC. This translates into CSARGELSYNDQFF.

This clonotype was detected many times. The J gene is TRBJ1-5, the V gene TRBV28, with TRBD1 matching over 9 bases. Looked up from germline, CDR1 is MDHEN and CDR2 is SYDVKM. J lost 4 bases, V lost 3 bases, and 4 bases had no gene match. The CDR3 contains 15 residues. The CDR3 sequence: CASSLTGTGNQPQHF. The CDR3 nucleotides are TGTGCCAGCAGTTTGACAGGGACAGGGAATCAGCCCCAGCATTTT.

This chain uses TRBV4-3 with TRBJ2-7; 12 nucleotides agree with TRBD1. This CDR3 comprises 13 residues. Germline lookup yields CDR1 LGHNA and CDR2 YSLEER. J was trimmed by 8 bases and V by 3 bases; bases with no gene match: 2. The CDR3 DNA reads TGCGCCAGCAGCCAGGGGACAGGGGGCCAGCAGTACTTC. It codes for CASSQGTGGQQYF.

This clonotype was recorded many times. The chain has TRBV20-1 and TRBJ2-7, with 8 bases that match TRBD1. The length of the CDR3 is 14 residues. Trimming at V came to 6 bases and at J to 7 bases, leaving 14 bases not matched to a gene. Germline assignment: CDR1 DFQATT and CDR2 SNEGSKA (reference sequence). The CDR3 here is CSAKVGTGLGEQYF. CDR3 nucleotide sequence: TGCAGTGCGAAAGTGGGGACAGGTCTAGGGGAGCAGTACTTC.

This chain joins TRBV6-2 or TRBV6-3 and TRBJ2-3, with D possibly TRBD2 on 5 matching bases. The CDR3 extends over 14 amino acids. Trimming pared 6 bases from V and 0 bases from J, leaving 10 bases between. Germline values: CDR1 MNHEY, CDR2 SVGEGT. The CDR3 nucleotides read TGTGCCAGCAGGGCTGGGAGAAGCACAGATACGCAGTATTTT. Its translation is CASRAGRSTDTQYF.

With respect to this clonotype: This clone may be a read error of a much larger clone one base away. This chain links TRBV4-2 with TRBJ2-7, with TRBD1 matching over 9 bases. The CDR3 consists of 16 residues. Per the germline V gene, CDR1 is LGHNA and CDR2 is YNFKEQ. As DNA, the CDR3 is TGTGCCAGCAGCCTCAGCACAGGGGGCTGGTCCTTCGAGCAGTACTTC. As protein: CASSLSTGGWSFEQYF.